These 28 T cell receptor beta chains were all obtained from the same sample, sequenced in a study of T-cell reconstitution after alpha-beta-depleted transplantation in children. For TCRbeta, the library was prepared with unique molecular identifiers. One entry per CDR3 protein, called by TCRdb with MiXCR from the PCR reads. Of about 440,000 distinct CDR3 sequences listed, 43% are singletons. Sequencing used PBMCs, obtained before TCRalphabeta/CD19-depleted stem cell transplant. The source of these receptors is a girl aged 2 to 9 with aplastic anemia, due to receive a stem cell transplant.

The chain links TRBV11-2 to TRBJ2-5; D may be TRBD1 (6 bases). This CDR3 has 17 amino acids. V gave up 5 bases and J gave up 5 bases, with 24 bases separating them. Looked up from germline, CDR1 is SGHAT and CDR2 is FQNNGV. This CDR3 is CASSDRTEGKGRETQYF. The CDR3 DNA sequence: TGTGCCAGCAGCGATAGGACAGAGGGCAAGGGTAGGGAGACCCAGTACTTC.

The chain joins TRBV4-1 to TRBJ2-7; D perhaps matches TRBD2 (7 bases). The CDR3 is made up of 18 amino acids. Looked up from germline, CDR1 is MGHRA and CDR2 is YSYEKL. The V gene lost 0 bases and the J gene lost 2 bases, with 20 bases spanning the gap. Here the CDR3 reads CASSQDPPTGRDAYEQYF. The CDR3 nucleotides read TGCGCCAGCAGCCAAGATCCCCCAACAGGGAGGGATGCCTACGAGCAGTACTTC.

This sequence joins TRBV9 and TRBJ2-5; TRBD2 is a possible D gene (6 bases). Germline-derived CDR1 and CDR2 are SGDLS and YYNGEE. V was trimmed by 0 bases and J by 3 bases, leaving 15 bases between them. The CDR3 covers 16 residues. CDR3 loop: CASSVGTGTYKETQYF. CDR3 in DNA: TGTGCCAGCAGCGTAGGCACGGGGACTTATAAAGAGACCCAGTACTTC.

CDR3 amino acids: CAIERDGLPRSEQYF. The CDR3, as DNA: TGTGCTATAGAGAGAGATGGACTACCCCGTAGCGAGCAGTACTTC. The chain combines TRBV7-7 with TRBJ2-7; D may be TRBD2 (6 bases). Germline-derived CDR1 and CDR2 are SSHAT and FNYEAQ (reference sequence). The CDR3 runs to 15 residues.

This clonotype has only a few counts. The CDR3, as DNA: TGCAGTGCTATCTTAGGGGAGACCCAGTACTTC. Translation gives CSAILGETQYF. This chain connects TRBV20-1 to TRBJ2-5; D is uncertain. Germline V gene lookup returns CDR1 DFQATT and CDR2 SNEGSKA (reference sequence). The CDR3 has 11 residues. V shed 4 bases and J shed 5 bases, with 8 bases lying between them.

The sample holds many counts of this clonotype. CDR3 nucleotides: TGCAGTGCTAGTATAGGGGGAAATGAGCAGTTCTTC. This codes for CSASIGGNEQFF. The chain links TRBV20-1 to TRBJ2-1; maybe TRBD1 (6 bases). Germline CDR1 is DFQATT and CDR2 is SNEGSKA (reference sequence). V lost 3 bases and J lost 7, with 10 bases in between. This CDR3 is 12 amino acids long.

The DNA for the CDR3 is TGCAGTGCCGTCCCGGGACAGGGGGCGGGCGAGCAGTACTTC. Amino acids: CSAVPGQGAGEQYF. The chain has TRBV20-1 and TRBJ2-7; 12 bases agree with TRBD1. Germline values: CDR1 DFQATT, CDR2 SNEGSKA (reference sequence). The CDR3 spans 14 residues. Germline trimming cut 6 bases from V and 6 bases from J; bases unmatched to any gene: 9.

Ten or more counts support this clonotype. This chain uses TRBV3-1 with TRBJ1-2; D is unresolved. Per the germline V gene, CDR1 is LGHDT and CDR2 is YNNKEL (reference sequence). The CDR3 is made up of 14 amino acids. The V end lost 4 bases, the J end lost 7 bases, and 16 bases lay between the germline ends. CDR3 residues: CASSRAPTASGYTF. The CDR3 coding sequence is TGTGCCAGCAGCCGGGCCCCAACAGCTAGTGGCTACACCTTC.

This clonotype has ten or more counts. This rearrangement joins TRBV15 to TRBJ1-2; D perhaps matches TRBD1 (6 bases). The V gene's germline CDR1 is LNHNV and CDR2 YYDKDF (reference sequence). Between the trimmed V and J ends, which lost 0 bases and 7 bases, there was a span of 15 bases. The CDR3 contains 15 residues. CDR3 residues: CATSRDTRGGGGYTF. The CDR3 region has the DNA TGTGCCACCAGCAGAGATACCCGGGGGGGCGGTGGCTACACCTTC.

DNA for the CDR3: TGTGCCAGCACCGAAAGACCGGGACTGGACTCTGGGGCCAACGTCCTGACTTTC. Protein sequence: CASTERPGLDSGANVLTF. The V and J genes are TRBV6-1 and TRBJ2-6; D might be TRBD2 (6 bases). The CDR3 spans 18 residues. Per the germline V gene, CDR1 is MNHNS and CDR2 is SASEGT. Trimming took off 7 bases at V and 0 bases at J, with 19 bases between the two ends.

The chain recombines TRBV20-1 with TRBJ2-2; TRBD1 aligns across 8 bases. Germline values: CDR1 DFQATT, CDR2 SNEGSKA (reference sequence). The CDR3 sequence is 15 residues long. Trimming cost V 3 bases and J 8 bases; bases outside gene matches: 11. DNA for the CDR3: TGCAGTGCTAGGGGTGCGGACAGGGAATTTGGGGAGCTGTTTTTT. Its translation: CSARGADREFGELFF.

The V call is TRBV18, the J call TRBJ2-2; no reliable D call. The CDR3 consists of 13 residues. V lost 5 bases to trimming and J lost 4 bases, with 8 bases between them. CDR1 is KGHSH and CDR2 is LQKENI in the germline V gene. The CDR3 sequence: CASSTDITGELFF. Written as DNA, the CDR3 is TGTGCCAGCTCAACAGATATCACCGGGGAGCTGTTTTTT.

The V and J genes are TRBV29-1 and TRBJ2-1; D ambiguous. V was shortened by 1 base and J by 4 bases, with 8 bases between the two germline ends. CDR3 length: 13 residues. Germline V gene data show CDR1 as SQVTM and CDR2 as ANQGSEA. For the CDR3, the DNA is TGCAGCGTTGAAGGCGAACAGTACAATGAGCAGTTCTTC. Translating gives CSVEGEQYNEQFF.

This clonotype appeared once. This chain uses TRBV6-1 with TRBJ2-7; 11 bases map to TRBD2. The ends lost 6 bases at V and 3 bases at J; junction bases unmatched: 7. The length of the CDR3 is 15 residues. CDR1 and CDR2 (germline): MNHNS, SASEGT. The CDR3 bases are TGTGCCAGCAGCGAACTAGCGGGAGACCTCTACGAGCAGTACTTC. This translates into CASSELAGDLYEQYF.

The sample holds one count of this clonotype. The V gene is TRBV28, the J gene TRBJ2-2; 8 bases map to TRBD1. Germline V gives CDR1 MDHEN, CDR2 SYDVKM. The CDR3 length is 16 residues. With 6 bases clipped from V and 3 bases from J, the junction kept 9 bases outside the gene matches. CDR3 nucleotides: TGTGCCAGCAGGATACTGGACAGGGCCGACACCGGGGAGCTGTTTTTT. It yields the protein CASRILDRADTGELFF.

The rearrangement joins TRBV20-1 to TRBJ2-1; the match to TRBD2 covers 11 bases. CDR3 length: 16 amino acids. Unmatched junction bases numbered 7, after V lost 0 bases and J lost 6 bases. The germline V gene has CDR1 DFQATT and CDR2 SNEGSKA (reference sequence). The CDR3 nucleotides read TGCAGTGCTAGAGATTTACTAGCGGGGGATTTCAATGAGCAGTTCTTC. Translating it yields CSARDLLAGDFNEQFF.

The chain is built from TRBV15 and TRBJ2-3; D call uncertain. V shed 0 bases and J shed 7 bases, with 14 bases lying between them. CDR3 size: 15 residues. Germline assignment: CDR1 LNHNV and CDR2 YYDKDF (reference sequence). The CDR3 protein is CATSREPTPTHTQYF. DNA for the CDR3: TGTGCCACCAGCAGAGAGCCCACCCCTACACATACGCAGTATTTT.

This clonotype was seen more than once but under ten times. V and J are TRBV7-2 and TRBJ2-4; D is undetermined. The CDR3 sequence is 13 residues long. From germline, CDR1 is SGHTA and CDR2 FQGNSA. The ends were cut back, 2 bases at V and 6 bases at J, with 8 bases in the middle. CDR3 sequence reads: CASSLSPRNIQYF. In nucleotides, the CDR3 is TGTGCCAGCAGCTTATCCCCGAGAAACATTCAGTACTTC.

The genes are TRBV4-2 and TRBJ2-7, with D perhaps TRBD2 (6 bases). The length of the CDR3 is 15 residues. In germline, CDR1 is LGHNA, CDR2 YNFKEQ. V shed 0 bases and J shed 2 bases, with 11 bases lying between them. CDR3 sequence reads: CASSQDDGGTYEQYF. Written as DNA, the CDR3 is TGTGCCAGCAGCCAAGACGACGGGGGAACCTACGAGCAGTACTTC.

This clonotype was counted many times. The genes are TRBV11-2 and TRBJ2-1; 7 nucleotides match TRBD2. V lost 2 bases and J lost 3; bases outside the gene matches: 10. Germline V lookup: CDR1 SGHAT, CDR2 FQNNGV. The CDR3 spans 17 residues. This chain's CDR3 is CASSLNPAGPIYNEQFF. The CDR3 DNA is TGTGCCAGCAGCTTAAATCCAGCGGGACCAATCTACAATGAGCAGTTCTTC.

V is TRBV20-1 and J is TRBJ2-7, with no clear D. Trimming cost V 5 bases and J 9 bases, with 17 bases left between them. Germline lookup yields CDR1 DFQATT and CDR2 SNEGSKA (reference sequence). The CDR3 consists of 12 residues. This CDR3 reads CSARASPERQYF. CDR3 nucleotide sequence: TGCAGTGCTCGGGCCTCACCCGAACGGCAGTACTTC.

The chain couples TRBV11-1 to TRBJ1-4; D may be TRBD1 (5 bases). Trimming removed 5 bases at V and 1 base at J, with 17 bases between. Germline assignment: CDR1 SGHAT and CDR2 FQDESV (reference sequence). This CDR3 has 17 residues. The CDR3 DNA reads as TGTGCCAGCAGCGGGAATTACAGGATTCAAACTAATGAAAAACTGTTTTTT. As protein: CASSGNYRIQTNEKLFF.

The V gene is TRBV7-2, the J gene TRBJ1-5, with D possibly being TRBD1 (5 bases). V lost 4 bases and J lost 2, with 6 bases in between. Germline V gene sequence: CDR1 SGHTA, CDR2 FQGNSA. This CDR3 has 13 residues. This chain's CDR3 is CASSYRCNQPQHF. As DNA, the CDR3 is TGTGCCAGCAGCTACAGGTGCAATCAGCCCCAGCATTTT.

The chain links TRBV6-5 to TRBJ1-3, with D tentatively TRBD1 (5 bases). Deletions cut 7 bases from V and 3 bases from J, with 7 bases between. The CDR3 extends over 12 amino acids. Germline V gene lookup returns CDR1 MNHEY and CDR2 SVGAGI. The CDR3 DNA is TGTGCCAGCACCGGGGGTGGAAACACCATATATTTT. It specifies CASTGGGNTIYF.

This clonotype has a count of ten or more. The rearrangement joins TRBV7-3 to TRBJ2-1; 9 bases align to TRBD1. The V and J ends lost 5 bases and 7 bases, in that order; junction bases with no gene match: 6. Germline V lookup: CDR1 SGHTA, CDR2 FQGTGA. The CDR3 is made up of 14 amino acids. The CDR3 sequence is CASSPGTGNNEQFF. Written as DNA, the CDR3 is TGTGCCAGCAGCCCCGGGACAGGGAATAATGAGCAGTTCTTC.

This chain uses TRBV28 with TRBJ2-3; D is uncertain. Looked up from germline, CDR1 is MDHEN and CDR2 is SYDVKM. This CDR3 spans 15 amino acids. V was cut by 6 bases and J by 1 base, with 14 bases left in between. The CDR3 spells CASSHPSSGTDTQYF. The DNA for the CDR3 is TGTGCCAGCAGCCATCCATCAAGCGGCACAGATACGCAGTATTTT. Using reference TRBV28 and TRBJ2-3 for the parts outside the CDR3, the full variable domain is DVKVTQSSRYLVKRTGEKVFLECVQDMDHENMFWYRQDPGLGLRLIYFSYDVKMKEKGDIPEGYSVSREKKERFSLILESASTNQTSMYLCASSHPSSGTDTQYFGPGTRLTVL.

This chain uses TRBV7-2 with TRBJ1-5; no definite D call. Trimming shortened V by 7 bases and J by 4 bases, and 17 bases separated the two germline ends. The CDR3 extends over 15 amino acids. Germline V gene data show CDR1 as SGHTA and CDR2 as FQGNSA. In DNA, the CDR3 is TGTGCCAGCATTGGGGAAGGGCCTCAAAATCAGCCCCAGCATTTT. It is translated as CASIGEGPQNQPQHF.

The rearrangement links TRBV10-2 to TRBJ2-7; 8 positions agree with TRBD1. This CDR3 region has 17 residues. V shed 1 base and J 7 bases; nucleotides not matched to a gene: 15. Germline lookup yields CDR1 WSHSY and CDR2 SAAADI. CDR3 sequence reads: CASSELTGDEKGGEQYF. As DNA, the CDR3 is TGCGCCAGCAGTGAGTTGACAGGGGACGAAAAAGGAGGTGAGCAGTACTTC.